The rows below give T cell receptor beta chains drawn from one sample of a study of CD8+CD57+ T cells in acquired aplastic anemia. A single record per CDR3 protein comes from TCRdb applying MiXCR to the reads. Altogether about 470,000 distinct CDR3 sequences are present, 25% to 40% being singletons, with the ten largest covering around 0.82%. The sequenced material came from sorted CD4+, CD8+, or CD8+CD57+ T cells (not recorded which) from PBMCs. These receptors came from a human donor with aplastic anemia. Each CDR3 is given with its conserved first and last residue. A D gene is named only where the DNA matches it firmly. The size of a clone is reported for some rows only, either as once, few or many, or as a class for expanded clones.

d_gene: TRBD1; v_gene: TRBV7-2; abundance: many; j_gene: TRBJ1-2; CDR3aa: CASSPRGQGALGYGYTF
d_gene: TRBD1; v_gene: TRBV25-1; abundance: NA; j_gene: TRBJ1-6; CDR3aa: CASSVGQANSPLHF
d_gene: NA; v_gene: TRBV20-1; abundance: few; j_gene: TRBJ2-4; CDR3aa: CSARMTDGKNIQYF
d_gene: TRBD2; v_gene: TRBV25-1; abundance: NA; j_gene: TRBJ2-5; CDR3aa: CASSYRLAGEKETQYF
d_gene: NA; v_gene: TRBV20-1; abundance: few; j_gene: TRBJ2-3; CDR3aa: CSARELSRRSTDTQYF
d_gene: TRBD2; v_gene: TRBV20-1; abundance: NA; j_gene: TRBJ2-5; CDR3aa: CSAPTSEETQYF
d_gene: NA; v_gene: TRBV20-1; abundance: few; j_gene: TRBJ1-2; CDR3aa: CSAAKDSSSPFLYGYTF
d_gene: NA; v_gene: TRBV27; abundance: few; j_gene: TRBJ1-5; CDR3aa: CASSFATHNNQPQHF
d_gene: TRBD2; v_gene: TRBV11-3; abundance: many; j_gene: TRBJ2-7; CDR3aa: CASSLTGGHYEQYF
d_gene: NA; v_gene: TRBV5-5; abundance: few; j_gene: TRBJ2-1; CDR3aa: CASATLGNNEQFF
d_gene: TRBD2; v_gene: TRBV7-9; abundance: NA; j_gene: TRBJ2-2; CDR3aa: CASSSGTSGRSNTGELFF
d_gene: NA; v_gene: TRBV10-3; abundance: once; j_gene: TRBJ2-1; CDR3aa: CAITAGHNEQFF
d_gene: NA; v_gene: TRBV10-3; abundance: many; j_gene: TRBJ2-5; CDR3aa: CAISESHTKETQYF
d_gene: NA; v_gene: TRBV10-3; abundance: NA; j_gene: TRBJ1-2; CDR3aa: CAIGRENYGYTF
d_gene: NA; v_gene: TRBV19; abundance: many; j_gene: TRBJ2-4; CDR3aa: CASSPVFRGNIQYF
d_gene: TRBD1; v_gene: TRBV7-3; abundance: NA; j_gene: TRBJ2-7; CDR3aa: CASSRIGTGYEQYF
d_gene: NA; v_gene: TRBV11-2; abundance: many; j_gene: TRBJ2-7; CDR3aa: CASSFSLGERYEQYF
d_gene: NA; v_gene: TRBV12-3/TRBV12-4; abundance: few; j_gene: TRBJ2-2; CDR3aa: CASSFRGGAGELFF
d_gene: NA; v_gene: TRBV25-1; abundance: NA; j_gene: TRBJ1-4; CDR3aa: CASSGRGPKNEKLFF
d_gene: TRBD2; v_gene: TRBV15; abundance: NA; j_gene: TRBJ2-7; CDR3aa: CATSRLADYEQYF
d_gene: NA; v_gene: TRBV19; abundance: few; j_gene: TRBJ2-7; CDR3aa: CAWSPDQTGKYF
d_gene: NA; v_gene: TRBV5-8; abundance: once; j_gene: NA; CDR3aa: CASSYPTHSRYNEQFF
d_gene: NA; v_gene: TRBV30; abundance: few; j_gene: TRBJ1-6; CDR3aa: CAWGPSSYNSPLHF
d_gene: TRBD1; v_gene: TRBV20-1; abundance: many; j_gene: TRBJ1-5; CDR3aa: CSAMGDRGANQPQHF
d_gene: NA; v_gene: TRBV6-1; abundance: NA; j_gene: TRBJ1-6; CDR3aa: CASSISTLIYNSPLHF
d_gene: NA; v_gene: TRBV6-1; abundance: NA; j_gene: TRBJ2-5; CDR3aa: CARSQGGGNGQDEQYF
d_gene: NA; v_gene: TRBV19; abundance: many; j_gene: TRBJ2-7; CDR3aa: CASSTLAGVSYEQYF
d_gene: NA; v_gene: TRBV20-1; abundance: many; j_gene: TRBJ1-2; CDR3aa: CSGTLPNMEGGYTF
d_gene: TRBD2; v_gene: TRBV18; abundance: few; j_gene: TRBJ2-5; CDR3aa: CASSPRTRPGLVGETQYF
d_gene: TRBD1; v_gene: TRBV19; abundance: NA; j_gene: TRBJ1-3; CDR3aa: CASSSWDSLKKDSGNTIYF
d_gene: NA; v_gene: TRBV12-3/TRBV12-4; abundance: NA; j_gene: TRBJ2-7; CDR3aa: CASSLSIRTEAYEQYF
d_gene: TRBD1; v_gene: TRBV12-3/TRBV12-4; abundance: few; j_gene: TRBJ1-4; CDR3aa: CASGGQGIFEKLFF
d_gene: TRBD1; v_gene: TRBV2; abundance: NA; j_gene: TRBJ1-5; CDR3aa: CASSLRQGNQPQHF
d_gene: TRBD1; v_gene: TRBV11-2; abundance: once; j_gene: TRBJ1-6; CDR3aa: CASRMTGANNSPLHF
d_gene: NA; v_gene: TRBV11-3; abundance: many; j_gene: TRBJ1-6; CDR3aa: CASSSGGGGNSPLHF
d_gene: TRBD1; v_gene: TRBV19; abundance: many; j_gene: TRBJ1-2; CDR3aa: CASSIKGQGYGYTF
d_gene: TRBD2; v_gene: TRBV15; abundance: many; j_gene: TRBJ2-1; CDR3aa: CATSNPGGPNEQFF
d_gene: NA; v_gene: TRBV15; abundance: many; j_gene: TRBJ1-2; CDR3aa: CATSRDVLNYGYTF
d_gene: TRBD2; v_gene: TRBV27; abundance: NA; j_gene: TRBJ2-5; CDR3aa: CASSYAGSGRVETQYF
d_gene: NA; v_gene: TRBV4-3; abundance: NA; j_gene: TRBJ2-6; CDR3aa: CASGSRLLSGANVLTF
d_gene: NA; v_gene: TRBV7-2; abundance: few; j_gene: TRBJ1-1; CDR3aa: CASSVQLSEAFF